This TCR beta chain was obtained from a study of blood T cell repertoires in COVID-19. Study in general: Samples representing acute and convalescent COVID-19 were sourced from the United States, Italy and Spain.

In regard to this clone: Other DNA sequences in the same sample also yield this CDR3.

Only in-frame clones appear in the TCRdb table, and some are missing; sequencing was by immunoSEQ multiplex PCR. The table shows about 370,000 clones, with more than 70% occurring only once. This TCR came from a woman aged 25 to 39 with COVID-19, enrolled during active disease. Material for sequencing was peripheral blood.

The CDR3 region is CATGGTDTQYF. The DNA for the CDR3 is TGTGCCACCGGAGGGACAGATACGCAGTATTTT. The chain links TRBV24-1 to TRBJ2-3, with D possibly TRBD2 on 6 matching bases. Trimming left V 9 bases short and J 3 bases short, with 6 bases between. Germline V gene data show CDR1 as KGHDR and CDR2 as SFDVKD. The CDR3 has 11 residues.